Presented here are 26 T cell receptor beta chains from one specimen sequenced in a study of blood T cell repertoires in COVID-19. TCRdb's copy holds only in-frame clones and misses some; the assay was immunoSEQ multiplex PCR. Of about 150,000 clones in the sample, 85% to 90% were seen once. Sequenced input: peripheral blood. These receptors were obtained from a woman in her thirties or forties with acute or convalescent COVID-19.

This chain uses TRBV29-1 with TRBJ2-5; 7 bases agree with TRBD1. Germline loops: CDR1 SQVTM, CDR2 ANQGSEA. The length of the CDR3 is 14 residues. With 7 bases clipped from V and 4 bases from J, the junction kept 12 bases outside the gene matches. The CDR3 DNA sequence: TGCAGCGCCTACAGGGGCCCCAAGGGAGAGACCCAGTACTTC. Translation gives CSAYRGPKGETQYF.

This clone was detected once. The gene calls are TRBV10-3 and TRBJ2-3; 10 positions agree with TRBD1. Germline loops: CDR1 ENHRY, CDR2 SYGVKD. V trimming: 10 bases; J trimming: 4 bases; junction bases outside the gene matches: 20. The CDR3 is made up of 18 amino acids. CDR3 nucleotides: TGTGCCACCGCAATAACACTTGGGGACAGGGGTTTCCCAGATACGCAGTATTTT. Translating gives CATAITLGDRGFPDTQYF.

The rearrangement joins TRBV4-1 to TRBJ1-4; D not resolved. V was trimmed by 3 bases and J by 4 bases, leaving 18 bases between them. The CDR3 length is 17 residues. From germline, CDR1 is MGHRA and CDR2 YSYEKL. CDR3 region: CASSQTLGRTLNEKLFF. For the CDR3, the DNA is TGCGCCAGCAGCCAGACCCTGGGGAGGACCCTTAATGAAAAACTGTTTTTT.

This clone turned up a few times. J is TRBJ2-2 and V is TRBV11-2; TRBD1 might be the D (6 bases). Germline V CDR1 and CDR2: SGHAT, FQNNGV. The V end was cut by 4 bases, the J end by 1 base, with 13 bases between. CDR3 length: 16 residues. The chain's CDR3 is CASSWSGTMNTGELFF. CDR3 DNA sequence: TGTGCCAGCAGCTGGTCCGGGACAATGAACACCGGGGAGCTGTTTTTT. Full variable domain (outside the CDR3, taken from reference TRBV11-2 and TRBJ2-2): EAGVAQSPRYKIIEKRQSVAFWCNPISGHATLYWYQQILGQGPKLLIQFQNNGVVDDSQLPKDRFSAERLKGVDSTLKIQPAKLEDSAVYLCASSWSGTMNTGELFFGEGSRLTVL.

V usage is TRBV28 and J usage is TRBJ2-3; 11 bases fit TRBD2. The V and J ends lost 5 bases and 6 bases, in that order; junction bases with no gene match: 7. Per germline, CDR1 MDHEN and CDR2 SYDVKM. This CDR3 region has 15 residues. The CDR3 reads CASSKLAGASDTQYF. Written as DNA, the CDR3 is TGTGCCAGCAGTAAACTAGCGGGGGCATCGGATACGCAGTATTTT.

Comments on this clone: The sample has other DNA sequences that encode this CDR3 too. This sequence joins TRBV29-1 and TRBJ2-7, with 7 nucleotides matching TRBD1. This CDR3 has 11 residues. Trimming took 6 bases from V and 4 from J; bases not matched to a gene: 3. The V gene's germline CDR1 is SQVTM and CDR2 ANQGSEA. The CDR3 nucleotides are TGCAGCGTCTCACAGGGGTACGAGCAGTACTTC. Its protein is CSVSQGYEQYF.

V is TRBV11-3 and J is TRBJ2-7; 10 positions agree with TRBD2. J lost 6 bases, V lost 4 bases, and 6 bases had no gene match. The CDR3 consists of 14 residues. The V gene's germline CDR1 is SGHNT and CDR2 YENEEA. The CDR3 region is CASSSRLAGGEQYF. The CDR3 DNA reads as TGTGCCAGCAGCTCCCGACTAGCGGGCGGCGAGCAGTACTTC.

This chain joins TRBV3-1 (or the pseudogene TRBV3-2) and TRBJ2-3; TRBD2 matches 11 bases. Germline CDR1 is LGHDT and CDR2 is YNNKEL (reference sequence). The CDR3 totals 18 residues. V shed 4 bases, J shed 5 bases, and the junction held 14 bases outside the gene matches. The CDR3 sequence: CASSRTLAGGPSGDTQYF. CDR3 bases: TGTGCCAGCAGCCGAACGTTAGCGGGAGGGCCATCAGGAGATACGCAGTATTTT.

This clone was counted once. V is TRBV15 and J is TRBJ1-4; the match to TRBD1 covers 7 bases. With V trimmed by 4 bases and J by 4 bases, 6 bases remained unmatched. The length of the CDR3 is 15 residues. Germline V gene lookup returns CDR1 LNHNV and CDR2 YYDKDF (reference sequence). The CDR3 loop is CATSTSRQGNEKLFF. The CDR3 coding sequence is TGTGCCACCAGCACGAGCAGACAGGGTAATGAAAAACTGTTTTTT.

Points on this clone: This CDR3 fails to terminate in the conserved phenylalanine or tryptophan, so it likely reflects a read error. The limits of the CDR3 on the DNA are not certain, so only TCRdb's listed CDR3 is given. The chain links TRBV18 to TRBJ2-7; TRBD2, the table's D call, was not compared with the DNA. The CDR3 is 12 amino acids long, termini counted. CDR1 KGHSH and CDR2 LQKENI come from the germline V gene. The CDR3 loop is CASSPDGLAGGL.

The chain recombines TRBV5-4 with TRBJ2-2, with 8 bases fitting TRBD1. The CDR3 totals 14 residues. CDR1 SGHNT and CDR2 YYREEE come from the germline V gene (reference sequence). The V and J ends lost 4 bases and 4 bases, in that order; junction bases with no gene match: 3. The CDR3 loop reads CASSHRGSTGELFF. CDR3 sequence (DNA): TGTGCCAGCAGCCACAGGGGGAGCACCGGGGAGCTGTTTTTT.

The chain uses TRBV9 and TRBJ2-2; 7 nucleotides agree with TRBD1. In germline, CDR1 is SGDLS, CDR2 YYNGEE. The CDR3 is made up of 18 amino acids. Unmatched junction bases numbered 19, after V lost 4 bases and J lost 7 bases. This chain's CDR3 is CASSPAPRGRGYGGELFF. The CDR3 DNA reads as TGTGCCAGCAGCCCAGCGCCGCGCGGCAGGGGGTATGGCGGGGAGCTGTTTTTT.

The V and J genes are TRBV30 and TRBJ2-1, with 14 bases fitting TRBD2. The germline CDR1 and CDR2 sequences are GTSNPN and SVGIG (reference sequence). The V and J ends lost 4 bases and 10 bases, in that order; junction bases with no gene match: 15. The length of the CDR3 is 17 residues. Written as DNA, the CDR3 is TGTGCCTGGACTAGTGTGAAATTGGGACTAGCGGGAGAAGAGCAGTTCTTC. Its protein product is CAWTSVKLGLAGEEQFF.

The CDR3 spells CASSIGQAGSCTF. DNA of the CDR3: TGTGCCAGCAGTATCGGACAGGCAGGCAGCTGCACCTTC. The chain carries TRBV28 and TRBJ1-2; 7 positions agree with TRBD1. With V trimmed by 5 bases and J by 13 bases, 13 bases remained unmatched. The CDR3 spans 13 residues. Germline CDR1 and CDR2: MDHEN and SYDVKM.

The chain recombines TRBV9 with TRBJ2-1, with 9 positions matching TRBD2. The germline CDR1 and CDR2 sequences are SGDLS and YYNGEE. The V gene end was trimmed by 3 bases and the J gene end by 5 bases; junction bases not matched to a gene: 6. The CDR3 sequence is 15 residues long. CDR3 loop: CASSAYAGGHNEQFF. DNA for the CDR3: TGTGCCAGCAGCGCCTACGCGGGGGGGCACAATGAGCAGTTCTTC.

This clone has only a few counts. The chain carries TRBV3-1 (or the pseudogene TRBV3-2) and TRBJ1-5, with D uncertain. There are 15 residues in the CDR3. Germline assignment: CDR1 LGHDT and CDR2 YNNKEL (reference sequence). V was pared by 0 bases and J by 0 bases, with 6 bases between. This CDR3 reads CASSQDLNSNQPQHF. DNA of the CDR3: TGTGCCAGCAGCCAAGACTTAAATAGCAATCAGCCCCAGCATTTT.

This chain uses TRBV6-5 with TRBJ2-7; 10 nucleotides line up with TRBD1. The trim removed 5 bases at V and 4 bases at J, leaving 8 bases unmatched. Germline loops: CDR1 MNHEY, CDR2 SVGAGI. This CDR3 has 15 residues. This chain's CDR3 is CASSPSGTGAYEQYF. DNA of the CDR3: TGTGCCAGCAGTCCATCAGGGACAGGGGCATACGAGCAGTACTTC.

The chain couples TRBV29-1 to TRBJ1-2; perhaps TRBD1 as D (6 bases). Germline CDR1 and CDR2: SQVTM and ANQGSEA. Trimming shortened V by 5 bases and J by 6 bases, and 10 bases separated the two germline ends. The CDR3 runs to 11 residues. This CDR3 is CSVQGFHGYTF. DNA of the CDR3: TGCAGCGTTCAGGGGTTCCATGGCTACACCTTC.

This sequence joins TRBV4-1 and TRBJ2-1; 7 bases line up with TRBD2. Trimming removed 1 base from V and 0 bases from J; junction bases left unmatched: 3. Germline CDR1 is MGHRA and CDR2 is YSYEKL. The CDR3 length is 16 residues. CDR3 sequence (DNA): TGCGCCAGCAGCCAAGCGAGCGGGAACTCCTACAATGAGCAGTTCTTC. This translates into CASSQASGNSYNEQFF.

This clone has only one observation. The chain has TRBV5-6 and TRBJ2-1, with D possibly matching TRBD2 (5 bases). V was trimmed by 1 base and J by 0 bases, leaving 14 bases between them. This CDR3 region has 17 residues. Germline V gives CDR1 SGHDT, CDR2 YYEEEE. The CDR3 here is CASSLRVSVSSYNEQFF. CDR3 DNA: TGTGCCAGCAGCTTGCGCGTTAGCGTAAGCTCCTACAATGAGCAGTTCTTC.

Only one count was recorded for this clone. The J gene is TRBJ1-1, the V gene TRBV5-3; the D gene is possibly TRBD1 (5 bases). TRBV5-3 is annotated as an ORF whose role is uncertain. The CDR3 totals 15 residues. With 4 bases removed from V and 5 bases from J, the gap between germline ends came to 18 bases. The CDR3 protein is CARSPEGRGSTEAFF. The CDR3 nucleotides read TGTGCCAGAAGCCCGGAGGGTAGGGGATCGACTGAAGCTTTCTTT.

The rearrangement links TRBV19 to TRBJ1-1, with D maybe TRBD1 (5 bases). Deletions cut 3 bases from V and 0 bases from J, with 11 bases between. The CDR3 has 15 residues. CDR1 and CDR2 (germline): LNHDA, SQIVND (reference sequence). The chain's CDR3 is CASSIQGAVNTEAFF. CDR3 DNA sequence: TGTGCCAGTAGTATCCAAGGGGCCGTGAACACTGAAGCTTTCTTT.

The gene calls are TRBV23-1 and TRBJ2-2; 8 bases match TRBD1. TRBV23-1 is marked as an open reading frame, function uncertain. The CDR3 sequence is 20 residues long. Losses at the gene ends were 7 bases for V and 1 base for J; bases not matched to a gene: 20. DNA of the CDR3: TGCGCCAGCATCCCCGCTTATTGTTTTCGGGGACAGGTGAACACCGGGGAGCTGTTTTTT. Protein sequence: CASIPAYCFRGQVNTGELFF.

V is TRBV10-3 and J is TRBJ1-2; perhaps TRBD1 as D (5 bases). V lost 10 bases, J lost 2 bases, and 14 bases lay in between. CDR1 and CDR2 from the germline V gene are ENHRY and SYGVKD. This CDR3 contains 13 residues. The CDR3 spells CATGTNSNYGYTF. CDR3 DNA sequence: TGTGCCACCGGGACTAACTCGAACTATGGCTACACCTTC.

The CDR3: CASSSRPGQGTGEQYF. As DNA, the CDR3 is TGTGCCAGCAGCTCTAGACCGGGACAGGGGACCGGGGAGCAGTACTTC. The chain joins TRBV7-6 to TRBJ2-7; 10 bases are a match to TRBD1. Germline CDR1 reads SGHVS; CDR2 reads FNYEAQ. V lost 4 bases, J lost 7 bases, and 13 bases stayed unmatched. CDR3 length equals 16 residues.

J is TRBJ2-3 and V is TRBV19, with TRBD2 identical over 12 bases. The CDR3 length is 19 residues. Germline lookup yields CDR1 LNHDA and CDR2 SQIVND (reference sequence). V shed 4 bases and J 0 bases; nucleotides not matched to a gene: 11. CDR3 coding DNA: TGTGCCAGTAGTAGGAGACCCCGCGGGACTAGCGGGAGCACAGATACGCAGTATTTT. This sequence encodes CASSRRPRGTSGSTDTQYF.